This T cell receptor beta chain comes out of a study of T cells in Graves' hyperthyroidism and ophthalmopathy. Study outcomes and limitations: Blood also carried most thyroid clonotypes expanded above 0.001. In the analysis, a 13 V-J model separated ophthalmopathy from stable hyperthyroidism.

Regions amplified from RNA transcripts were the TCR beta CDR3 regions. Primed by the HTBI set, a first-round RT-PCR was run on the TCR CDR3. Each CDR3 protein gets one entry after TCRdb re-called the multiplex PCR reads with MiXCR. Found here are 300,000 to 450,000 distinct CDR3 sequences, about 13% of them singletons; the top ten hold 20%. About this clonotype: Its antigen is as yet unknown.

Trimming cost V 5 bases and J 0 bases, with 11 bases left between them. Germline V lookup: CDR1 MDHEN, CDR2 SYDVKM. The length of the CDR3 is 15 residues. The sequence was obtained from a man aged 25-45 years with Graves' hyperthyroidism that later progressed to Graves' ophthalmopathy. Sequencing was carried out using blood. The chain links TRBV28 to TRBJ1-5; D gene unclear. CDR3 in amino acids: CASSELPYSNQPQHF. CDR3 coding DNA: TGTGCCAGCAGTGAACTGCCGTATAGCAATCAGCCCCAGCATTTT. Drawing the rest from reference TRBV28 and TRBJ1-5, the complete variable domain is DVKVTQSSRYLVKRTGEKVFLECVQDMDHENMFWYRQDPGLGLRLIYFSYDVKMKEKGDIPEGYSVSREKKERFSLILESASTNQTSMYLCASSELPYSNQPQHFGDGTRLSIL.